The present TCR beta chain was sequenced within a study of cytomegalovirus exposure and HLA in healthy donors. General study findings and limits: With high specificity and sensitivity, the classifier reportedly diagnosed cytomegalovirus status.

Sequenced by immunoSEQ multiplex PCR; TCRdb stores in-frame clones only, minus some. The profile covers approximately 99,000 clones, with approximately 94% appearing a single time and roughly 0.66% taken by the ten largest. As concerns this clone: Its antigen is not identified.

The germline V gene has CDR1 MDHEN and CDR2 SYDVKM. This CDR3 contains 15 residues. J gave up 7 bases and V 6 bases, and 13 bases lay outside the gene matches. The TCR comes from a woman between 18 and 30 years old in good health and CMV-seronegative. V is TRBV28 and J is TRBJ1-2; 8 positions match TRBD1. The sequencing input was PBMCs. This chain's CDR3 is CASSRPGTGPSGYTF. The DNA of the CDR3 is TGTGCCAGCAGCCGCCCCGGGACAGGACCGAGTGGCTACACCTTC.